The 14 T cell receptor beta chains below all came from one sample that was sequenced in a study of T cell responses to AZD1222 COVID-19 vaccine. This table comes from immunoSEQ multiplex PCR, and its TCRdb copy is limited to in-frame clones, with some not included. Here the sample spans about 92,000 clones, 80% to 90% being singletons. Here the sequenced sample was peripheral blood, taken on day 0 of AZD1222 vaccination. The receptor source for this set is an adult in good health.

The J gene is TRBJ1-2, the V gene TRBV30; unclear D gene. Germline V gene lookup returns CDR1 GTSNPN and CDR2 SVGIG (reference sequence). This CDR3 spans 13 amino acids. Trimming took 4 bases from V and 6 from J, leaving 15 bases between them. The CDR3 DNA follows: TGTGCCTGGACCTTTGCCACTCTGAATGGCTACACCTTC. Translating gives CAWTFATLNGYTF.

This chain joins TRBV30 and TRBJ1-3, with 7 positions matching TRBD1. Trimming removed 5 bases from V and 2 bases from J; junction bases left unmatched: 9. The CDR3 loop spans 15 amino acids. Looked up from germline, CDR1 is GTSNPN and CDR2 is SVGIG (reference sequence). This CDR3 is CAWATGASAGNTIYF. DNA of the CDR3: TGTGCCTGGGCTACAGGGGCTTCTGCTGGAAACACCATATATTTT.

This chain connects TRBV18 to TRBJ2-3; either TRBD1 or TRBD2 may fit D (5 bases each). Trimming took off 6 bases at V and 0 bases at J, with 13 bases between the two ends. The CDR3 is 15 residues long. CDR1 and CDR2 (germline): KGHSH, LQKENI. CDR3 sequence (DNA): TGTGCCAGCTCTGGACCGGGACCGAGCACAGATACGCAGTATTTT. As protein: CASSGPGPSTDTQYF.

The table lists this clone with a few counts. The chain recombines TRBV7-2 with TRBJ2-2, with 11 bases lining up with TRBD1. The length of the CDR3 is 19 residues. CDR1 and CDR2 (germline): SGHTA, FQGNSA. Unmatched junction bases numbered 9, after V lost 3 bases and J lost 0 bases. CDR3 amino acids: CASSFWTGGRIANTGELFF. The CDR3 DNA is TGTGCCAGCAGCTTCTGGACAGGGGGCAGAATCGCGAACACCGGGGAGCTGTTTTTT.

This chain connects TRBV20-1 to TRBJ2-7; D is ambiguous. V lost 3 bases and J lost 2, with 14 bases in between. From germline, CDR1 is DFQATT and CDR2 SNEGSKA (reference sequence). The CDR3 is 14 amino acids. CDR3 residues: CSASLMTGTYEQYF. CDR3 coding DNA: TGCAGTGCTAGTCTTATGACCGGTACCTACGAGCAGTACTTC.

As to this clone: Distinct nucleotide sequences in the sample also encode this CDR3. This rearrangement joins TRBV5-5 to TRBJ2-1; D not certain. V dropped 4 bases and J dropped 7 bases, with 12 bases sitting between them. The CDR3 sequence is 13 residues long. Germline V lookup: CDR1 SGHKS, CDR2 YYEKEE (reference sequence). This CDR3 reads CASSLQARNEQFF. The CDR3 DNA sequence: TGTGCCAGCAGCCTGCAAGCGAGGAATGAGCAGTTCTTC.

V gene TRBV7-2 combines with J gene TRBJ1-2; maybe TRBD1 (6 bases). The CDR3 spans 15 residues. V dropped 5 bases and J dropped 4 bases, with 17 bases sitting between them. Germline loops: CDR1 SGHTA, CDR2 FQGNSA. The CDR3 is CASSLAGGRGYGYTF. CDR3 in DNA: TGTGCCAGCAGCCTGGCCGGGGGCCGGGGCTATGGCTACACCTTC. Supplemented by reference TRBV7-2 and TRBJ1-2, the full variable domain reads GAGVSQSPSNKVTEKGKDVELRCDPISGHTALYWYRQSLGQGLEFLIYFQGNSAPDKSGLPSDRFSAERTGGSVSTLTIQRTQQEDSAVYLCASSLAGGRGYGYTFGSGTRLTVV.

The chain is built from TRBV6-1 and TRBJ1-1; no definite D call. The CDR3 is 13 residues long. The germline CDR1 and CDR2 sequences are MNHNS and SASEGT. V lost 3 bases and J 9 bases, leaving 14 bases between the germline ends. This CDR3 reads CASSEIRRDKAFF. Written as DNA, the CDR3 is TGTGCCAGCAGTGAGATTAGGAGGGATAAAGCTTTCTTT.

The chain has TRBV7-9 and TRBJ1-6; 9 nucleotides align to TRBD1. Looked up from germline, CDR1 is SEHNR and CDR2 is FQNEAQ (reference sequence). After removal of 5 bases from V and 9 bases from J, the junction contained 2 bases not matched to a gene. This CDR3 has 13 residues. The CDR3 nucleotides read TGTGCCAGCAGCAGGGACAGGGTTTCACCCCTCCACTTT. This gives the protein CASSRDRVSPLHF.

The chain couples TRBV5-8 to TRBJ1-1; D may be TRBD1 (5 bases). V was clipped by 10 bases and J by 10 bases, with 23 bases between them. Germline V lookup: CDR1 SGHTS, CDR2 YDEGEE. The length of the CDR3 is 13 residues. CDR3 sequence reads: CAGGERRVGGAFF. In nucleotides, the CDR3 is TGTGCCGGAGGGGAGAGACGGGTCGGTGGAGCTTTCTTT.

There are a few counts of this clone. The V and J genes are TRBV10-2 and TRBJ2-7; D uncertain. Germline CDR1 is WSHSY and CDR2 is SAAADI. Trimming stripped 0 bases from V and 2 bases from J, with 8 bases between. The CDR3 totals 14 residues. CDR3: CASSESRFAYEQYF. In DNA, the CDR3 is TGCGCCAGCAGTGAGTCGAGGTTCGCCTACGAGCAGTACTTC.

The rearrangement joins TRBV3-1 (or the pseudogene TRBV3-2) to TRBJ1-1; 9 bases align to TRBD1. Trimming at V came to 4 bases and at J to 1 base, leaving 4 bases not matched to a gene. The germline V gene encodes CDR1 LGHDT and CDR2 YNNKEL (reference sequence). CDR3 length equals 15 residues. This chain's CDR3 is CASSRGQGENTEAFF. The CDR3 DNA follows: TGTGCCAGCAGCCGGGGACAGGGAGAGAACACTGAAGCTTTCTTT.

This clone was seen only a few times. J is TRBJ2-4 and V is TRBV10-3; 7 bases agree with TRBD2. CDR1 is ENHRY and CDR2 is SYGVKD in the germline V gene. The CDR3 runs 14 residues. The V and J ends lost 10 bases and 4 bases, in that order; junction bases with no gene match: 10. This chain's CDR3 is CATRELGEKNIQYF. The CDR3 DNA follows: TGTGCCACGCGGGAGTTGGGAGAGAAAAACATTCAGTACTTC.

The chain has TRBV2 and TRBJ1-1; D is uncertain. The germline V gene encodes CDR1 SNHLY and CDR2 FYNNEI. CDR3 size: 14 residues. The V end was cut by 6 bases, the J end by 0 bases, with 11 bases between. This CDR3 is CASRRRTMNTEAFF. The CDR3, as DNA: TGTGCCAGCAGAAGACGGACGATGAACACTGAAGCTTTCTTT.